This is a list of T cell receptor beta chains from one sample in a study of blood T cell repertoires in COVID-19. TCRdb keeps only in-frame clones here, not all; method: immunoSEQ multiplex PCR. There are about 220,000 clones in the sample; over 65% occur only once, and under 3.5% lies in the top ten. Sequences were obtained from PBMCs or T cells enriched from blood (not recorded which). Receptors were obtained from a woman aged 55-70 years who had recovered from COVID-19. The CDR3 runs from the conserved cysteine through the conserved F or W. The D gene is left open where the match is weak. A row's size may be missing; if present it is once, few, many or a size class.

TRBV19,-,TRBD1,TRBJ2-2,TGTGCCAGTAGTATAAGGACAGGGTCGAACACCGGGGAGCTGTTTTTT,CASSIRTGSNTGELFF
TRBV2,-,-,TRBJ1-3,TGTGCCAGCAGGGCACCCGGGACTGGAAACACCATATATTTT,CASRAPGTGNTIYF
TRBV6-1,-,-,TRBJ1-1,TGTGCCAGCAGTGACAGGGGAGAGACTGAAGCTTTCTTT,CASSDRGETEAFF
TRBV6-5,-,-,TRBJ1-5,TGTGCCAGCAACACGAGGGGCAATCAGCCCCAGCATTTT,CASNTRGNQPQHF
TRBV5-4,-,TRBD1,TRBJ2-1,TGTGCCAGCAGCTTGGGACTCGGGACAGGGTGGTCCAATGAGCAGTTCTTC,CASSLGLGTGWSNEQFF
TRBV12-2,-,-,TRBJ1-1,TGTGCAAGTCGCACTTCAGGGGGCTACACTGAAGCTTTCTTT,CASRTSGGYTEAFF
TRBV18,-,-,TRBJ1-5,TGTGCCAGCTCACCACGGACGGGGGATCCGCGCAATCAGCCCCAGCATTTT,CASSPRTGDPRNQPQHF
TRBV19,many,TRBD1,TRBJ1-2,TGTGCCAGTAGTACGGGACAGGGGAGTTATGGCTACACCTTC,CASSTGQGSYGYTF
TRBV10-3,-,-,TRBJ1-3,TGTGCCATCAGTTTTGGAGTCTCTGGAAACACCATATATTTT,CAISFGVSGNTIYF
TRBV7-8,-,-,TRBJ1-2,TGTGCCAGCAGCCCAGGTTATGGCTACACCTTC,CASSPGYGYTF
TRBV7-9,-,-,TRBJ2-5,TGTGCCAGCAGCTTACAGGGCAGTCAAGAGACCCAGTACTTC,CASSLQGSQETQYF
TRBV18,-,TRBD1,TRBJ1-2,TGTGCCAGCTCACCAGCGAGGGACAGAGCTAACTATGGCTACACCTTC,CASSPARDRANYGYTF
TRBV13,-,-,TRBJ2-3,TGTGCCAGCAGCTTAGCCTCTAGCACAGATACGCAGTATTTT,CASSLASSTDTQYF
TRBV7-9,-,TRBD1,TRBJ1-4,TGTGCCAGCAGCCCGGACAGGGTAAATGAAAAACTGTTTTTT,CASSPDRVNEKLFF
TRBV7-2,-,-,TRBJ2-7,TGTGCCACATCCCCGGGTGTGCTACCCTACGAGCAGTACTTC,CATSPGVLPYEQYF
TRBV6-5,-,TRBD1,TRBJ1-3,TGTGCCAGCATGCTTGGACAGGGAGGTGGAAACACCATATATTTT,CASMLGQGGGNTIYF
TRBV3-1/TRBV3-2,-,-,TRBJ2-3,TGTGCCAGCAGCCAACACGGAGTGTATACGCAGTATTTT,CASSQHGVYTQYF
TRBV5-5,-,-,TRBJ1-2,TGTGCCAGCAGCTTGAGAGTTACTACTGTCGGCTACACCTTC,CASSLRVTTVGYTF
TRBV7-9,-,TRBD2,TRBJ2-7,TGTGCCAGCAGCTTAACTCTTCGGGAGGCGAGCTACGAGCAGTACTTC,CASSLTLREASYEQYF
TRBV24-1,once,TRBD2,TRBJ2-5,TGTGCCACCAGTGATACGGGACTAGAAGAGACCCAGTACTTC,CATSDTGLEETQYF
TRBV6-5,-,-,TRBJ1-6,TGTGCCAGCAGCTCAGAGGGCAGGTCGAACCTCCACTTT,CASSSEGRSNLHF
TRBV5-5,-,-,TRBJ1-5,TGTGCCAGCAGCTTGGCCATTATGGGGGGAGGTCAGCCCCAGCATTTT,CASSLAIMGGGQPQHF
TRBV2,-,-,TRBJ1-4,TGTGCCAGCAGCGAAAGGGATCCATCGGCAGGGGATTCAAAACTGTTTTTT,CASSERDPSAGDSKLFF
TRBV11-2,many,-,TRBJ2-7,TGTGCCAGCAGCTTAGATGGGGCGCGCGAGCAGTACTTC,CASSLDGAREQYF
TRBV7-9,-,-,TRBJ2-3,TGTGCCACCCGTCTAGCTATGTCAGATACGCAGTATTTT,CATRLAMSDTQYF
TRBV15,-,-,TRBJ2-5,TGTGCCACCAGCAGAGATCGGGGGGCCGGAGAGACCCAGTACTTC,CATSRDRGAGETQYF
TRBV29-1,-,TRBD2,TRBJ2-3,TGCAGCGTTGTTGGACTAGCGGGGTATACGGATACGCAGTATTTT,CSVVGLAGYTDTQYF
TRBV27,-,TRBD1,TRBJ2-2,TGTGCCAGCAGTCCGGGACAGCACACCGGGGAGCTGTTTTTT,CASSPGQHTGELFF
TRBV7-8,-,-,TRBJ1-1,TGTGCCAGCAGCTTAGGGGGGGTTGCTGAAGCTTTCTTT,CASSLGGVAEAFF
TRBV18,-,-,TRBJ2-5,TGTGCCAGCTCACCATCACGGGGGACGGGGGAGACCCAGTACTTC,CASSPSRGTGETQYF
TRBV6-5,few,TRBD1,TRBJ1-4,TGTGCCAGCAGTTTAACGACAGGGAAGTTCGAAAAACTGTTTTTT,CASSLTTGKFEKLFF
TRBV5-1,-,TRBD1,TRBJ1-2,TGCGCCAGCAGCTTGGAGACAGGGAGCTATGGCTACACCTTC,CASSLETGSYGYTF